This T cell receptor beta chain originates from a study of T cell responses to AZD1222 COVID-19 vaccine. The repertoire was sequenced with immunoSEQ multiplex PCR; TCRdb's copy has only in-frame clones and lacks some. Of some 120,000 clones in the sample, around 90% were seen once. This clonotype originated in an adult who received the AZD1222 COVID-19 vaccine. This specimen consisted of peripheral blood, obtained 28 days after the second AZD1222 dose.

CDR3 sequence reads: CASSFNSGNTIYF. The CDR3 DNA reads TGTGCCAGCAGCTTCAATTCTGGAAACACCATATATTTT. The chain has TRBV5-4 and TRBJ1-3, with D hard to call. V gave up 2 bases and J gave up 1 base, with 4 bases separating them. The CDR3 covers 13 residues. Germline CDR1 reads SGHNT; CDR2 reads YYREEE (reference sequence).